This T cell receptor (beta chain) was found in a study of Ad26.COV2.S vaccination and SARS-CoV-2 variants (dated by TCRdb to 2020 to 2022). Regarding the study in general: Donors in the vaccine arm were drawn from COV1001, a multicentre, randomized, double-blind, placebo-controlled phase I-IIa trial testing Ad26.COV2.S in healthy adults. Ad26.COV2.S was given intramuscularly at 5x10^10 or 1x10^11 viral particles, as a single shot or as two shots 56 days apart. Sequencing of the TCRbeta repertoire served to evaluate the specificity and breadth of SARS-CoV-2-reactive T cell receptors following Ad26.COV2.S vaccination. The TCR-sequenced set comprised around 32 samples: around 20 Ad26.COV2.S vaccine recipients, 5 placebo recipients and 8 SARS-CoV-2 convalescent individuals. Trial participants were randomized into five groups of five, in which low-dose or high-dose Ad26.COV2.S was given once or twice, or placebo was given on both occasions. Investigators remained blinded to trial group allocation during experiments and outcome assessment. The investigation overall reported the following: Comparable non-spike TCR breadth was observed between vaccine and placebo recipients, consistent with only spike being contained in the vaccine. After vaccination, spike-specific CD8+ and CD4+ T cell responses were reported to show substantial breadth. The study lacked the statistical power to compare responses across vaccine doses or regimens. The authors noted that the TCR breadth and depth analyses may have underestimated total T cell responses. Spike-specific TCR breadth was higher in Ad26.COV2.S recipients than in placebo recipients (P = 0.0014).

V and J lose 7 bases and 0 bases, and a span of 10 bases separates them. Sequences SNHLY (CDR1) and FYNNEI (CDR2) are obtained from the germline V gene. The CDR3 numbers 14 residues from cysteine through phenylalanine. Just the 42-base CDR3 DNA is kept, in frame starting at base 1. The immunoSEQ Assay was used to sequence TCRbeta CDR3 regions. After extraction, genomic DNA underwent amplification by bias-controlled multiplex PCR, followed by high-throughput sequencing. In the original analysis: To quantify the absolute abundance of every unique TCRbeta CDR3 region, sequences were collapsed and filtered. T cell fraction was estimated by normalizing TCRbeta template counts to usable DNA, which was measured by amplifying reference genes present in all nucleated cells. Repertoire TCRs were annotated as SARS-CoV-2-specific when V gene, CDR3 amino acid sequence and J gene were exactly matched to a known reactive TCR set. MIRA supplied the reference SARS-CoV-2 TCR set, which was filtered for enrichment in COVID-19-positive ImmuneCODE repertoires so that public or cross-reactive TCRs were removed. Drawing on the MIRA antigens, annotated TCRs were analysed further at the level of specific ORF or position within ORF. Depth was the summed frequency of annotated unique rearrangements, while breadth was defined as annotated unique rearrangements over total unique productive rearrangements. Group comparisons of TCR breadth used two-sided Wilcoxon rank-sum tests. Here the immuneACCESS table is served through TCRdb, limited to in-frame sequences with V and J called. Missing clones are a known gap in these copies; in checked studies unresolved V genes cover under half, and the rest lacks a known reason. The V and J calls and the clone size are those of that table, but D and trimming were determined from the DNA. The table for this sample lists about 280,000 clones; more than 70% of them were counted only once. The ten largest clones capture about 3.1% of the sample.

This specimen's treatment or condition label, per the study, means: around 19 received Ad26.COV2.S at low or high dose, single or two shots; about 5 received placebo; per-sample allocation not given. For vaccine and placebo recipients, the sequenced repertoires came from samples collected on day 63 after the first injection. In Cohort 1b, about two dozen adults aged 18-55 years were enrolled at a single site in Boston, USA, between 29 July and 7 August 2020. Ad26.COV2.S consisted of a replication-incompetent adenovirus type 26 vector by which a prefusion-stabilized SARS-CoV-2 spike protein from the original Wuhan strain was expressed. With regard to this clone: The antigen it binds to is not known. No qualities accompany the bases; no much larger clone lies one base away.

The input for sequencing was peripheral blood, taken in a trial of Ad26.COV2.S vaccine versus placebo. The rearrangement combines TRBV2 with TRBJ2-1; the D gene remains uncertain. The clonotype was recovered from a person aged 18-65 years who received the Ad26.COV2.S COVID-19 vaccine or a placebo. Here is the DNA: TGTGCCAGCAAGGGCTTCAGCTCCTACAATGAGCAGTTCTTC. This gives the protein CASKGFSSYNEQFF.